The 25 T cell receptor beta chains below come from one sample, sequenced in a study of blood T cell repertoires in COVID-19. Measured with immunoSEQ multiplex PCR; TCRdb has only the in-frame clones, and not every one. The profile shows approximately 77,000 clones, 85% of them singletons. The sequenced material came from peripheral blood. The receptor source for this set is a man aged 45-65 years with COVID-19, enrolled during active disease.

This rearrangement joins TRBV6-2 or TRBV6-3 to TRBJ2-5, with D uncertain. This CDR3 has 15 residues. Germline-derived CDR1 and CDR2 are MNHEY and SVGEGT. Deletions cut 0 bases from V and 2 bases from J, with 10 bases between. The CDR3 spells CASSYSESNQETQYF. The CDR3 DNA is TGTGCCAGCAGTTACTCAGAGAGCAATCAAGAGACCCAGTACTTC.

The gene calls are TRBV19 and TRBJ2-4; 7 nucleotides match TRBD1. The germline V gene has CDR1 LNHDA and CDR2 SQIVND (reference sequence). The CDR3 extends over 14 amino acids. J was trimmed by 2 bases and V by 6 bases; bases with no gene match: 4. The CDR3 nucleotides are TGTGCCAGTAGGGAACAGGGGACCAAAAACATTCAGTACTTC. Protein sequence: CASREQGTKNIQYF.

The V call is TRBV6-5, the J call TRBJ1-6; 7 nucleotides line up with TRBD1. This CDR3 has 15 residues. Germline values: CDR1 MNHEY, CDR2 SVGAGI. The junction had 7 bases not matched to a gene; V was cut back by 6 bases and J by 5 bases. CDR3 region: CASRRRGRDNSPLHF. CDR3 sequence (DNA): TGTGCCAGCAGGAGGAGGGGGCGGGATAATTCACCCCTCCACTTT.

DNA of the CDR3: TGTGCCAGCAGCTTGGGAGGGACAGGGTATAATTCACCCCTCCACTTT. Encoded protein: CASSLGGTGYNSPLHF. This sequence joins TRBV5-4 and TRBJ1-6; TRBD1 matches 9 bases. Germline V gene data show CDR1 as SGHNT and CDR2 as YYREEE (reference sequence). The CDR3 is 16 amino acids. Trimming removed 0 bases from V and 4 bases from J; junction bases left unmatched: 2.

J is TRBJ2-1 and V is TRBV30; D possibly corresponds to TRBD1 (5 bases). Looked up from germline, CDR1 is GTSNPN and CDR2 is SVGIG (reference sequence). The CDR3 spans 15 residues. The V and J ends lost 1 base and 6 bases respectively, with 16 bases between them. CDR3 DNA sequence: TGTGCCTGGAGTGGGGGCCTAGGAATCCGCAATGAGCAGTTCTTC. Its translation: CAWSGGLGIRNEQFF.

V and J are TRBV9 and TRBJ2-2; 15 bases agree with TRBD2. V was clipped by 4 bases and J by 8 bases; unmatched bases: 9. CDR1 is SGDLS, CDR2 YYNGEE, per germline. The CDR3 covers 17 residues. The CDR3 region has the DNA TGTGCCAGCAGCCCTCAGGGACTAGCGGGAGGCATAGGGGAGCTGTTTTTT. This gives the protein CASSPQGLAGGIGELFF.

This clone was picked up a small number of times. The genes are TRBV7-3 and TRBJ2-3; TRBD1 agrees at 8 bases. Germline CDR1 and CDR2: SGHTA and FQGTGA. The CDR3 totals 14 residues. Unmatched junction bases numbered 1, after V lost 3 bases and J lost 2 bases. In DNA, the CDR3 is TGTGCCAGCAGCTTTCAGGGGGCCACAGATACGCAGTATTTT. Protein sequence: CASSFQGATDTQYF.

The V gene is TRBV4-3, the J gene TRBJ2-5; TRBD2 matches 11 bases. The CDR3 has 19 residues. The V segment lost 0 bases and the J segment 5 bases; nucleotides outside the gene matches: 14. CDR1 LGHNA and CDR2 YSLEER come from the germline V gene. The CDR3 DNA sequence: TGCGCCAGCAGCCAAGATCTTAGTGTAGCGGGAGGGCCTGCTGAGACCCAGTACTTC. It translates to CASSQDLSVAGGPAETQYF.

The chain carries TRBV2 and TRBJ2-7; 9 nucleotides align to TRBD1. The junction had 9 bases not matched to a gene; V was cut back by 7 bases and J by 5 bases. The CDR3 extends over 14 amino acids. The germline CDR1 and CDR2 sequences are SNHLY and FYNNEI. The CDR3 DNA reads as TGTGCCAGCATGGGGGACAGGGTCTTTCACGAGCAGTACTTC. Translating gives CASMGDRVFHEQYF.

The gene calls are TRBV30 and TRBJ2-3, with TRBD1 matching 10 bases. The CDR3 is 14 residues long. CDR1 is GTSNPN and CDR2 is SVGIG in the germline V gene (reference sequence). The V segment lost 5 bases and the J segment 5 bases; nucleotides outside the gene matches: 7. CDR3: CAWAGQGKKDTQYF. The CDR3 bases are TGTGCCTGGGCGGGACAGGGGAAGAAAGATACGCAGTATTTT.

The rearrangement links TRBV7-9 to TRBJ2-1; 9 bases are shared with TRBD1. Trimming cost V 3 bases and J 2 bases; bases outside gene matches: 5. Per the germline V gene, CDR1 is SEHNR and CDR2 is FQNEAQ (reference sequence). This CDR3 is built from 16 residues. The CDR3 coding sequence is TGTGCCAGCAGCTTCAGGGACAGGGACCCCTACAATGAGCAGTTCTTC. Translation gives CASSFRDRDPYNEQFF. Complete variable domain (other parts from reference TRBV7-9 and TRBJ2-1): DTGVSQNPRHKITKRGQNVTFRCDPISEHNRLYWYRQTLGQGPEFLTYFQNEAQLEKSRLLSDRFSAERPKGSFSTLEIQRTEQGDSAMYLCASSFRDRDPYNEQFFGPGTRLTVL.

The CDR3 reads CASSSNQGALDSPLHF. The CDR3 DNA follows: TGTGCCAGCTCATCGAATCAGGGGGCCTTAGATTCACCCCTCCACTTT. The chain couples TRBV18 to TRBJ1-6; 8 bases are shared with TRBD1. V dropped 5 bases and J dropped 8; count of bases not matched to a gene: 11. The CDR3 is 16 amino acids. Per the germline V gene, CDR1 is KGHSH and CDR2 is LQKENI.

This chain uses TRBV28 with TRBJ2-5, with 7 bases lining up with TRBD1. The CDR3 spans 14 residues. CDR1 and CDR2 (germline): MDHEN, SYDVKM. With 3 bases clipped from V and 5 bases from J, the junction kept 6 bases outside the gene matches. The CDR3 here is CASSFDRVGETQYF. DNA of the CDR3: TGTGCCAGCAGTTTCGACAGGGTGGGCGAGACCCAGTACTTC.

This sequence joins TRBV3-1 (or the pseudogene TRBV3-2) and TRBJ1-4; no reliable D call. V was trimmed by 6 bases and J by 7 bases, leaving 6 bases between them. This CDR3 region has 11 residues. Germline V lookup: CDR1 LGHDT, CDR2 YNNKEL (reference sequence). The DNA of the CDR3 is TGTGCCAGCAGGCGGGGTGAAAAACTGTTTTTT. It encodes CASRRGEKLFF.

The rearrangement uses TRBV27 and TRBJ2-7; D is perhaps TRBD2 (5 bases). The CDR3 runs 14 residues. Germline V lookup: CDR1 MNHEY, CDR2 SMNVEV (reference sequence). The V and J ends lost 5 bases and 3 bases respectively, with 14 bases between them. The CDR3, as DNA: TGTGCCAGCAGTCCAAGAGGGAGCATCTACGAGCAGTACTTC. It specifies CASSPRGSIYEQYF.

The chain is built from TRBV5-5 and TRBJ2-3, with a possible D match to TRBD1 (5 bases). V gave up 7 bases and J gave up 3 bases, with 18 bases separating them. Germline V gene lookup returns CDR1 SGHKS and CDR2 YYEKEE (reference sequence). This CDR3 is 15 amino acids long. DNA of the CDR3: TGTGCCAGCGGCCCGCGAGCAGGGTCTACAGATACGCAGTATTTT. Amino acids: CASGPRAGSTDTQYF.

In DNA form, the CDR3 reads TGTGCCACCAGCAGATCACAGGGAATGCGGTACTTC. It is translated as CATSRSQGMRYF. The genes are TRBV15 and TRBJ2-7; D is possibly TRBD1 (6 bases). The germline CDR1 and CDR2 sequences are LNHNV and YYDKDF (reference sequence). Trimming removed 2 bases from V and 12 bases from J, with 14 bases in between. The CDR3 sequence is 12 residues long. Variable domain in full (rest from reference TRBV15 and TRBJ2-7): DAMVIQNPRYQVTQFGKPVTLSCSQTLNHNVMYWYQQKSSQAPKLLFHYYDKDFNNEADTPDNFQSRRPNTSFCFLDIRSPGLGDTAMYLCATSRSQGMRYFGPGTRLTVT.

The chain has TRBV5-1 and TRBJ1-6, with TRBD1 matching 7 bases. The CDR3 is 15 residues long. Germline V CDR1 and CDR2: SGHRS, YFSETQ. Trimming took 4 bases from V and 10 from J; bases not matched to a gene: 11. The CDR3 DNA reads as TGCGCCAGCAGCAGGGACAGCGCCCGGGGATCACCCCTCCACTTT. Its translation: CASSRDSARGSPLHF.

The V gene is TRBV7-3, the J gene TRBJ2-2, with D unclear. The CDR3 totals 12 residues. Germline-derived CDR1 and CDR2 are SGHTA and FQGTGA. The germline V and J ends were trimmed by 4 bases and 4 bases, with 4 bases remaining between them. The CDR3 nucleotides read TGTGCCAGCAGCTCTCCCACCGGGGAGCTGTTTTTT. It yields the protein CASSSPTGELFF. Full variable domain (rest looked up from reference TRBV7-3 and TRBJ2-2): GAGVSQTPSNKVTEKGKYVELRCDPISGHTALYWYRQSLGQGPEFLIYFQGTGAADDSGLPNDRFFAVRPEGSVSTLKIQRTERGDSAVYLCASSSPTGELFFGEGSRLTVL.

The chain combines TRBV28 with TRBJ1-2; 9 bases map to TRBD1. V was pared by 5 bases and J by 2 bases, with 6 bases of the junction left unmatched. Germline assignment: CDR1 MDHEN and CDR2 SYDVKM. This CDR3 has 15 amino acids. CDR3 sequence: CASSAPGTGNYGYTF. CDR3 in DNA: TGTGCCAGCAGTGCCCCCGGGACAGGGAACTATGGCTACACCTTC.

Regarding this clone: In the same sample, other DNA sequences code for this CDR3. J is TRBJ2-7 and V is TRBV29-1; TRBD1 matches at 7 bases. Unmatched junction bases numbered 1, after V lost 5 bases and J lost 0 bases. The germline V gene encodes CDR1 SQVTM and CDR2 ANQGSEA. The CDR3 extends over 12 amino acids. The CDR3 loop is CSVRDSSYEQYF. The CDR3 DNA reads as TGCAGCGTTCGGGACAGCTCCTACGAGCAGTACTTC.

The V gene is TRBV19, the J gene TRBJ1-1; D unresolved. Germline V gene data show CDR1 as LNHDA and CDR2 as SQIVND (reference sequence). V was pared by 1 base and J by 8 bases, with 11 bases between. This CDR3 spans 13 amino acids. The CDR3 protein is CASSIVFGAEAFF. CDR3 coding DNA: TGTGCCAGTAGTATAGTTTTCGGAGCGGAAGCTTTCTTT.

The chain joins TRBV19 to TRBJ1-5; D not certain. Trimming left V 6 bases short and J 11 bases short, with 11 bases between. Looked up from germline, CDR1 is LNHDA and CDR2 is SQIVND (reference sequence). This CDR3 comprises 11 residues. CDR3 DNA sequence: TGTGCCAGTAGAGGCGGGATTTCCCAGCATTTT. Its translation is CASRGGISQHF.

The V gene is TRBV19, the J gene TRBJ1-1; 7 positions match TRBD1. Germline CDR1 reads LNHDA; CDR2 reads SQIVND (reference sequence). This CDR3 contains 14 residues. Unmatched junction bases numbered 5, after V lost 3 bases and J lost 4 bases. This CDR3 is CASSMRGGGTEAFF. The CDR3 nucleotides are TGTGCCAGTAGTATGAGAGGGGGCGGCACTGAAGCTTTCTTT. The complete variable domain, with remaining parts taken from reference TRBV19 and TRBJ1-1, reads DGGITQSPKYLFRKEGQNVTLSCEQNLNHDAMYWYRQDPGQGLRLIYYSQIVNDFQKGDIAEGYSVSREKKESFPLTVTSAQKNPTAFYLCASSMRGGGTEAFFGQGTRLTVV.

The genes are TRBV27 and TRBJ1-4; D remains unclear. CDR1 MNHEY and CDR2 SMNVEV come from the germline V gene (reference sequence). V shed 3 bases and J shed 8 bases, with 13 bases lying between them. The CDR3 loop spans 14 amino acids. This CDR3 reads CASSFYGSREKLFF. DNA of the CDR3: TGTGCCAGCAGTTTCTACGGATCCAGGGAAAAACTGTTTTTT.